This note documents a single TCR beta chain sequence. Antigen specificity is unknown. Method: immunoSEQ multiplex PCR; TCRdb's copy keeps in-frame clones and lacks some. The sample holds about 94,000 clones, roughly 90% seen once. This sample was taken from a study of T cell responses to AZD1222 COVID-19 vaccine. Study results and caveats: Among the donors, most were white British and more were female, and clonal diversity was possibly underestimated. Repertoires were obtained solely post-peak T cell response.

The CDR3 is 13 residues long. Trimming took off 6 bases at V and 6 bases at J, with 14 bases between the two ends. Looked up from germline, CDR1 is MNHEY and CDR2 is SMNVEV (reference sequence). The receptor's source is an adult who received the AZD1222 COVID-19 vaccine. The V gene is TRBV27, the J gene TRBJ1-2, with D possibly matching TRBD1 (6 bases). The sample here was peripheral blood, taken 28 days after the second AZD1222 dose. The CDR3 coding sequence is TGTGCCAGCAGCGAGGGGGTGAGACATGGCTACACCTTC. It codes for CASSEGVRHGYTF.